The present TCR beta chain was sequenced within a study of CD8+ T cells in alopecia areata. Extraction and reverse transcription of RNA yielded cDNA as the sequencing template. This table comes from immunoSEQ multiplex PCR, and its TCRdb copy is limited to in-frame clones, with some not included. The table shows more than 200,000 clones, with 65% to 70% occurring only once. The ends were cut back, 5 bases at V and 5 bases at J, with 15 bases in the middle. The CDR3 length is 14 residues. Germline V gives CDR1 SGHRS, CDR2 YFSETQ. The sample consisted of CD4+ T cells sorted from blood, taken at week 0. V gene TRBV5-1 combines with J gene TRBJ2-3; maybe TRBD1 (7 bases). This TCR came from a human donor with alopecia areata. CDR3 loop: CASRRGGGQDTQYF. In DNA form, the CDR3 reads TGCGCCAGCAGACGCGGAGGGGGCCAAGATACGCAGTATTTT.